The 19 T cell receptor beta chains reported below all come from one sample, sequenced in a study of blood T cell repertoires in COVID-19. Some clones are missing from TCRdb's copy, which holds only in-frame ones; the method was immunoSEQ multiplex PCR. The sample consists of 110,000 to 150,000 clones, roughly four fifths of them appearing once. The specimen sequenced was PBMCs or T cells enriched from blood (not recorded which). All receptors derive from a woman aged 18-29 years who had been exposed to COVID-19.

V gene TRBV2 combines with J gene TRBJ2-3, with 8 bases that match TRBD2. The V and J ends lost 1 base and 3 bases, in that order; junction bases with no gene match: 12. This CDR3 is built from 18 residues. Germline CDR1 SNHLY, CDR2 FYNNEI. The CDR3 loop is CASSEGRATGGRTDTQYF. Written as DNA, the CDR3 is TGTGCCAGCAGTGAAGGAAGGGCCACGGGAGGGAGGACAGATACGCAGTATTTT.

V is TRBV30 and J is TRBJ2-3, with a possible D match to TRBD1 (5 bases). The CDR3 contains 17 residues. Trimming took 3 bases from V and 2 from J, leaving 21 bases between them. From germline, CDR1 is GTSNPN and CDR2 SVGIG (reference sequence). CDR3 region: CAWRDWTSGSSTDTQYF. CDR3 nucleotide sequence: TGTGCCTGGAGAGATTGGACATCAGGGTCCTCCACAGATACGCAGTATTTT.

This chain joins TRBV4-1 and TRBJ2-3; D is ambiguous. This CDR3 is 15 amino acids long. Germline CDR1 is MGHRA and CDR2 is YSYEKL. V was clipped by 1 base and J by 0 bases, with 8 bases between them. The CDR3 DNA is TGCGCCAGCAGCCAAGGTGCCTATAGCACAGATACGCAGTATTTT. Its protein is CASSQGAYSTDTQYF.

This clone was seen once. The rearrangement uses TRBV4-3 and TRBJ2-2; 7 nucleotides match TRBD1. J lost 4 bases, V lost 4 bases, and 12 bases had no gene match. The CDR3 is 17 residues long. Germline V gene lookup returns CDR1 LGHNA and CDR2 YSLEER. The CDR3 DNA follows: TGCGCCAGCAGCCGAGACTCAAACCCAGGGGGCACCGGGGAGCTGTTTTTT. Translated, it gives CASSRDSNPGGTGELFF.

The sample holds one count of this clone. The chain recombines TRBV30 with TRBJ1-4; no clear D. Trimming stripped 0 bases from V and 7 bases from J, with 9 bases between. This CDR3 spans 13 amino acids. Germline V gene data show CDR1 as GTSNPN and CDR2 as SVGIG (reference sequence). CDR3 loop: CAWSVRVGEKLFF. The CDR3 coding sequence is TGTGCCTGGAGTGTTCGGGTGGGTGAAAAACTGTTTTTT. The whole variable domain, filled in from reference TRBV30 and TRBJ1-4, reads SQTIHQWPATLVQPVGSPLSLECTVEGTSNPNLYWYRQAAGRGLQLLFYSVGIGQISSEVPQNLSASRPQDRQFILSSKKLLLSDSGFYLCAWSVRVGEKLFFGSGTQLSVL.

This clone was observed a single time. V and J are TRBV7-2 and TRBJ2-3; a possible D gene is TRBD2 (5 bases). The germline V gene has CDR1 SGHTA and CDR2 FQGNSA. The V and J ends lost 4 bases and 4 bases respectively, with 9 bases between them. This CDR3 spans 13 amino acids. CDR3 sequence: CASSSTGSDTQYF. The CDR3 nucleotides are TGTGCCAGCAGCTCCACGGGGTCAGATACGCAGTATTTT. The entire variable domain, with the rest obtained from reference TRBV7-2 and TRBJ2-3, is as follows: GAGVSQSPSNKVTEKGKDVELRCDPISGHTALYWYRQSLGQGLEFLIYFQGNSAPDKSGLPSDRFSAERTGGSVSTLTIQRTQQEDSAVYLCASSSTGSDTQYFGPGTRLTVL.

CDR3 sequence: CASLKAGIGSSGANVLTF. The DNA of the CDR3 is TGTGCCAGTCTGAAGGCGGGGATTGGGTCCTCTGGGGCCAACGTCCTGACTTTC. This rearrangement joins TRBV19 to TRBJ2-6; tentative D call: TRBD2 (6 bases). Germline lookup yields CDR1 LNHDA and CDR2 SQIVND (reference sequence). V was pared by 8 bases and J by 0 bases, with 20 bases between. The CDR3 runs 18 residues.

The V and J genes are TRBV24-1 and TRBJ1-2, with 11 bases aligning to TRBD1. In germline, CDR1 is KGHDR, CDR2 SFDVKD. The CDR3 runs to 16 residues. The V and J ends lost 3 bases and 7 bases, in that order; junction bases with no gene match: 9. The CDR3 coding sequence is TGTGCCACCAGTGATAGGACAGGGGGCGCGTACAGTGGCTACACCTTC. Protein sequence: CATSDRTGGAYSGYTF.

The J gene is TRBJ1-6, the V gene TRBV7-9; a weak D match, TRBD1 (6 bases). Germline V gene data show CDR1 as SEHNR and CDR2 as FQNEAQ (reference sequence). V gave up 3 bases and J gave up 6 bases, with 12 bases separating them. CDR3 length: 15 amino acids. The CDR3: CASSFFTGSNSPLHF. Here the CDR3 DNA reads TGTGCCAGCAGCTTCTTTACAGGGAGTAATTCACCCCTCCACTTT.

The rearrangement links TRBV7-9 to TRBJ2-1, with D tentatively TRBD2 (6 bases). Germline-derived CDR1 and CDR2 are SEHNR and FQNEAQ (reference sequence). V gave up 0 bases and J gave up 5 bases, with 8 bases separating them. CDR3 size: 14 residues. The chain's CDR3 is CASSLASGNNEQFF. CDR3 DNA sequence: TGTGCCAGCAGCTTAGCTAGCGGCAACAATGAGCAGTTCTTC.

This clone was counted a few times. The chain is built from TRBV3-1 (or the pseudogene TRBV3-2) and TRBJ2-5, with 11 bases identical to TRBD2. The CDR3 is 16 amino acids. Unmatched junction bases numbered 8, after V lost 3 bases and J lost 5 bases. Looked up from germline, CDR1 is LGHDT and CDR2 is YNNKEL (reference sequence). The DNA for the CDR3 is TGTGCCAGCAGCCACGCGGGACTAGCGGTATCCGAGACCCAGTACTTC. Residues: CASSHAGLAVSETQYF.

This sequence joins TRBV7-6 and TRBJ2-1; 15 bases map to TRBD2. The CDR3 extends over 15 amino acids. Germline assignment: CDR1 SGHVS and CDR2 FNYEAQ. V shed 5 bases and J 9 bases; nucleotides not matched to a gene: 5. This CDR3 is CASSQGLAGGTEQFF. In DNA form, the CDR3 reads TGTGCCAGCAGCCAGGGACTAGCGGGAGGTACTGAGCAGTTCTTC.

This sequence joins TRBV18 and TRBJ2-1, with TRBD2 identical over 8 bases. CDR1 and CDR2 from the germline V gene are KGHSH and LQKENI. The CDR3 extends over 15 amino acids. After removal of 4 bases from V and 8 bases from J, the junction contained 10 bases not matched to a gene. The CDR3 here is CASSRVGTSFHEQFF. The CDR3 nucleotides read TGTGCCAGCTCACGGGTCGGGACTAGTTTTCATGAGCAGTTCTTC.

V usage is TRBV11-2 and J usage is TRBJ2-5, with TRBD1 matching over 8 bases. With 1 base clipped from V and 4 bases from J, the junction kept 5 bases outside the gene matches. Germline V gene lookup returns CDR1 SGHAT and CDR2 FQNNGV. The CDR3 covers 15 residues. The CDR3 reads CASSLVQGVPETQYF. CDR3 bases: TGTGCCAGCAGCTTAGTACAGGGGGTCCCAGAGACCCAGTACTTC.

This clone was recorded a few times. Within the sample, other DNA sequences also encode this same CDR3. V gene TRBV19 combines with J gene TRBJ2-7, with 12 bases identical to TRBD2. The CDR3 has 15 residues. From germline, CDR1 is LNHDA and CDR2 SQIVND (reference sequence). Trimming took 1 base from V and 4 from J; bases not matched to a gene: 2. The CDR3 bases are TGTGCCAGTAGTATAGGACTAGCGGGAGTTTACGAGCAGTACTTC. This codes for CASSIGLAGVYEQYF.

V usage is TRBV2 and J usage is TRBJ1-2, with TRBD1 identical over 8 bases. The CDR3 loop spans 13 amino acids. The trim removed 5 bases at V and 2 bases at J, leaving 1 base unmatched. Germline values: CDR1 SNHLY, CDR2 FYNNEI. CDR3 in DNA: TGTGCCAGCAGTCGGGACAGGAACTATGGCTACACCTTC. It is translated as CASSRDRNYGYTF.

The genes are TRBV9 and TRBJ2-3, with TRBD2 identical over 7 bases. CDR3 size: 16 residues. From germline, CDR1 is SGDLS and CDR2 YYNGEE. V dropped 5 bases and J dropped 1; count of bases not matched to a gene: 10. As DNA, the CDR3 is TGTGCCAGCAGTCCCCCGGTGGGGGGGGGCACAGATACGCAGTATTTT. Its protein product is CASSPPVGGGTDTQYF.

This clone was seen only a few times. The chain employs TRBV5-1 and TRBJ1-3, with D perhaps TRBD1 (6 bases). Germline values: CDR1 SGHRS, CDR2 YFSETQ. The CDR3 sequence is 17 residues long. V shed 4 bases and J shed 2 bases, with 19 bases lying between them. The CDR3 loop is CASSRTVGDWTGNTIYF. In DNA, the CDR3 is TGCGCCAGCAGCCGGACAGTGGGGGATTGGACTGGAAACACCATATATTTT.

This clone has more than one count but fewer than ten. The genes are TRBV19 and TRBJ2-2; 10 bases agree with TRBD1. After removal of 6 bases from V and 0 bases from J, the junction contained 10 bases not matched to a gene. The CDR3 extends over 18 amino acids. Germline loops: CDR1 LNHDA, CDR2 SQIVND (reference sequence). The CDR3 loop reads CASRASGTGASNTGELFF. The CDR3 nucleotides read TGTGCCAGTAGAGCCTCCGGGACAGGGGCGTCGAACACCGGGGAGCTGTTTTTT.